A selection of T cell receptor beta chains follows, all from one sample in a study of blood T cells in healthy people across ages. TCRdb re-derived calls from the 5' RACE reads in MiXCR, one entry per CDR3 protein. Of about 970,000 distinct CDR3 sequences detected, about 53% appear once; the ten largest clones hold 20% to 25%. The sequencing sample was made of blood. These receptors all come from an older woman in good health. Both conserved end residues are trimmed from each CDR3.

TRBJ2-3,TRBV5-5,ASSLAWGGTDTQY
TRBJ1-5,TRBV28,ASRFEDIGQPQH
TRBJ2-3,TRBV20-1,SASPYTDTQY
TRBJ2-5,TRBV9,ASSPGTSGMMETQY
TRBJ2-1,TRBV24-1,ATSPSGYNEQF
TRBJ2-7,TRBV5-1,ASSWGIAGGPFPYEQY
TRBJ2-1,TRBV7-2,ASSSTISSYNEQF
TRBJ2-5,TRBV4-3,ASSHTQGAGETQY
TRBJ1-4,TRBV11-2,ASSSRDREKLF
TRBJ2-1,TRBV15,ATSRDTGVRSDGQF
TRBJ2-1,TRBV11-2,ASSHYRAGVGSYNEQF
TRBJ2-7,TRBV29-1,SVEDGDGATYEQY
TRBJ2-3,TRBV4-1,ASSQVGTGGDGTQY
TRBJ1-2,TRBV28,ASRQTGATDGYT
TRBJ2-7,TRBV3-1,ASSPRDRAFYEQY
.,TRBV6-8,ASSYSILRGRETQF
TRBJ1-1,TRBV20-1,SAGARQGKNTEAF
TRBJ2-5,TRBV20-1,SARRWNQETQY
TRBJ2-7,TRBV4-3,ASSQDGLPGDEQY
TRBJ2-5,TRBV11-2,ASSLKWGSSSETQY